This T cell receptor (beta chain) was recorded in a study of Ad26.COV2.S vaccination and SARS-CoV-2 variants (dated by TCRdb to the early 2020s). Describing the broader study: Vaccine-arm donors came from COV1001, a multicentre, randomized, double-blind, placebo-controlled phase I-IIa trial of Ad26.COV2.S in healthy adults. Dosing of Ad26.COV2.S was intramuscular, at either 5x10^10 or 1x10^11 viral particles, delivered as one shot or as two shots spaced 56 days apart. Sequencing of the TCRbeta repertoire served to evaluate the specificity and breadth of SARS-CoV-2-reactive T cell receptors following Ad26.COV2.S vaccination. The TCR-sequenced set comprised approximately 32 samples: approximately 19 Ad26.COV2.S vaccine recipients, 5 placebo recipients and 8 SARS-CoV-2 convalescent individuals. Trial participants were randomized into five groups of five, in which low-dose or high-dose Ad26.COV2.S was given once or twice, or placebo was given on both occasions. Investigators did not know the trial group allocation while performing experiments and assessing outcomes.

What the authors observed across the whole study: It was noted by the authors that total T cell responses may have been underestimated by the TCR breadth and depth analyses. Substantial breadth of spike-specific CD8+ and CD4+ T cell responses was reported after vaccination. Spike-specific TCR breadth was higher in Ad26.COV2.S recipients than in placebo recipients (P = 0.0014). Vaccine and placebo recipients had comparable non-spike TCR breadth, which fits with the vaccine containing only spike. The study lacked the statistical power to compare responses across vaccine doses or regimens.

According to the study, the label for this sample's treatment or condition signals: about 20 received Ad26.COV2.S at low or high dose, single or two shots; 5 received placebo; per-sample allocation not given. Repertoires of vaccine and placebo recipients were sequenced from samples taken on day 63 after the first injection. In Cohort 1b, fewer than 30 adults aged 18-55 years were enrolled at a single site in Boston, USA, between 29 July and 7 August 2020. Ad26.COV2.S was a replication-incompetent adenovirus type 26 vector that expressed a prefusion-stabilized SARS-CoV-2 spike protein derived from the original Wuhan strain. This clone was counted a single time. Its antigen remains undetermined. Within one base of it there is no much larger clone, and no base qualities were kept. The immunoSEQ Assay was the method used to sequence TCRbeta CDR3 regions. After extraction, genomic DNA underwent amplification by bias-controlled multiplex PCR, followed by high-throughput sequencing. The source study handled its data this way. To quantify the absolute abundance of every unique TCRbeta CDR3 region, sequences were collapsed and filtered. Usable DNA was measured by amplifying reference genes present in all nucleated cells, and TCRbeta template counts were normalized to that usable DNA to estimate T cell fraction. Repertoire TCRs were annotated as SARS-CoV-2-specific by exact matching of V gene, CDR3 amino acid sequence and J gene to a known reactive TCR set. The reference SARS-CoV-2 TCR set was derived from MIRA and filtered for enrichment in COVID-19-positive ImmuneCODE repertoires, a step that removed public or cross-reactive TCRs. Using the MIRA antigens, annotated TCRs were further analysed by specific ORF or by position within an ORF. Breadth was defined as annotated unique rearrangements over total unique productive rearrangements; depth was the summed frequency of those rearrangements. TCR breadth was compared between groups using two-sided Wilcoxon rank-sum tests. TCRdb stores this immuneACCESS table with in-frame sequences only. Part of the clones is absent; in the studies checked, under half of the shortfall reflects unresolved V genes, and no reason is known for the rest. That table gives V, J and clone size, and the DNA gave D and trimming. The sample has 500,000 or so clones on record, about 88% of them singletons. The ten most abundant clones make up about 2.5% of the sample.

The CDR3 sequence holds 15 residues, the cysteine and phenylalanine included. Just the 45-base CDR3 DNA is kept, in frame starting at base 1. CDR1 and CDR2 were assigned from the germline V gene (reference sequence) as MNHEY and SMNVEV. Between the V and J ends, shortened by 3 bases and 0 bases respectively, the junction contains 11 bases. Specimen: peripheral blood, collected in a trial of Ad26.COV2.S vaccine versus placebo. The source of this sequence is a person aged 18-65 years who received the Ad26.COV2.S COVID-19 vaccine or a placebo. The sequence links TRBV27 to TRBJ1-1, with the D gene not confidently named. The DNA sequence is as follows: TGTGCCAGCAGTTTTAGTGAGGGAATGAACACTGAAGCTTTCTTT. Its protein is CASSFSEGMNTEAFF.